This is a list of T cell receptor beta chains from one sample in a study of blood T cell repertoires in COVID-19. Sequenced by immunoSEQ multiplex PCR; TCRdb stores in-frame clones only, minus some. The sample contains 180,000 or so clones, approximately 79% of which appear only once. The sample taken for sequencing was peripheral blood. The receptors were sampled from a man between 50 and 59 years old who had recovered from COVID-19. The CDR3 runs from the conserved cysteine through the conserved F or W. D genes are given only for firm matches. The size of a clone is reported for some rows only, either as once, few or many, or as a class for expanded clones.

D gene	clone size	V gene	J gene	CDR3 protein	CDR3 DNA
TRBD2	.	TRBV15	TRBJ2-3	CATSRDLAGGTDTQYF	TGTGCCACCAGCAGAGATCTGGCGGGAGGGACAGATACGCAGTATTTT
TRBD2	once	TRBV3-1/TRBV3-2	TRBJ2-5	CASSKSILAGSQETQYF	TGTGCCAGCAGCAAAAGTATACTAGCGGGGTCCCAAGAGACCCAGTACTTC
.	.	TRBV7-2	TRBJ1-1	CASSLVSGRQNTEAFF	TGTGCCAGCAGCTTAGTTAGTGGGCGACAGAACACTGAAGCTTTCTTT
TRBD1	.	TRBV6-4	TRBJ1-2	CASSPGQEYGYTF	TGTGCCAGCAGTCCCGGACAGGAATATGGCTACACCTTC
.	few	TRBV14	TRBJ1-6	CASSHETGRNSPLHF	TGTGCCAGCAGCCATGAGACAGGCCGAAATTCACCCCTCCACTTT
.	.	TRBV4-3	TRBJ2-1	CASSKSQRSGSYNEQFF	TGCGCCAGCAGCAAATCCCAGCGTTCGGGCTCCTACAATGAGCAGTTCTTC
.	.	TRBV5-1	TRBJ2-2	CASSPTTNTGELFF	TGCGCCAGCAGCCCCACTACGAACACCGGGGAGCTGTTTTTT
.	few	TRBV12-3/TRBV12-4	TRBJ2-2	CASRGTNTGELFF	TGTGCCAGCAGGGGCACGAACACCGGGGAGCTGTTTTTT
TRBD2	.	TRBV11-1	TRBJ2-1	CATKREGLSNEQFF	TGTGCCACTAAACGGGAGGGCCTGTCCAATGAGCAGTTCTTC
.	.	TRBV20-1	TRBJ1-2	CSASMSAGASYGYTF	TGCAGTGCTAGTATGTCGGCAGGGGCGTCCTATGGCTACACCTTC
.	.	TRBV7-9	TRBJ1-1	CASRTGGDTEAFF	TGTGCCAGCAGGACTGGGGGCGACACTGAAGCTTTCTTT
.	.	TRBV7-9	TRBJ1-1	CASSSLDKYLLNTEAFF	TGTGCCAGCAGCTCTCTTGACAAGTACCTATTGAACACTGAAGCTTTCTTT
.	.	TRBV19	TRBJ1-1	CASSITVLLNTEAFF	TGTGCCAGTAGTATAACAGTTCTTTTGAACACTGAAGCTTTCTTT
TRBD2	.	TRBV10-1	TRBJ2-3	CASSMLAEDPRTTDTQYF	TGCGCCAGCAGTATGCTAGCGGAGGACCCCCGAACTACAGATACGCAGTATTTT
.	.	TRBV9	TRBJ2-5	CASSVGVRDSETQYF	TGTGCCAGCAGCGTAGGGGTCAGGGATTCGGAGACCCAGTACTTC
.	.	TRBV19	TRBJ1-2	CASSKRETNYGYTF	TGTGCCAGTAGTAAAAGGGAGACTAACTATGGCTACACCTTC
TRBD2	.	TRBV3-1/TRBV3-2	TRBJ2-3	CASSQRAASGRKTRLDTQYF	TGTGCCAGCAGCCAAAGGGCGGCTAGCGGGAGGAAAACGCGTTTGGATACGCAGTATTTT
.	.	TRBV9	TRBJ2-1	CASSVSTGRTGAEQFF	TGTGCCAGCAGCGTCAGTACTGGGAGGACAGGAGCTGAGCAGTTCTTC
TRBD2	.	TRBV13	TRBJ2-1	CASSFPTSESSYNEQFF	TGTGCCAGCAGCTTCCCGACTAGCGAGAGCTCCTACAATGAGCAGTTCTTC
.	.	TRBV7-2	TRBJ1-2	CASSLQGAGYTF	TGTGCCAGCAGCTTACAGGGTGCGGGCTACACCTTC
.	.	TRBV5-5	TRBJ1-6	CASSRRDVRKDNSPLHF	TGTGCCAGCAGCCGGAGGGACGTTAGGAAGGATAATTCACCCCTCCACTTT
.	once	TRBV21-1	TRBJ1-4	CASSPTTASEKLFF	TGTGCCAGCAGCCCCACCACAGCCTCTGAAAAACTGTTTTTT
.	.	TRBV30	TRBJ1-6	CAWRLVGARNSPLHF	TGTGCCTGGAGGTTGGTGGGGGCTAGGAATTCACCCCTCCACTTT
TRBD1	.	TRBV9	TRBJ2-7	CASSPRWTGSSYEQYF	TGTGCCAGCAGCCCACGATGGACAGGTAGCTCCTACGAGCAGTACTTC
TRBD2	.	TRBV4-2	TRBJ2-7	CASSQDSLGLAGGQSYEQYF	TGTGCCAGCAGCCAAGATTCCCTAGGACTAGCGGGAGGACAATCCTACGAGCAGTACTTC
TRBD1	.	TRBV24-1	TRBJ2-1	CAIGTGENNEQFF	TGTGCCATCGGGACAGGGGAAAATAATGAGCAGTTCTTC
.	many	TRBV30	TRBJ1-2	CAWNRDRPYGYTF	TGTGCCTGGAATCGAGACAGGCCCTATGGCTACACCTTC
.	.	TRBV2	TRBJ2-1	CASQVSVYNEQFF	TGTGCTTCTCAGGTTTCCGTTTACAATGAGCAGTTCTTC
.	.	TRBV2	TRBJ1-5	CASGQSEGPQHF	TGTGCCAGCGGACAGTCCGAGGGGCCCCAGCATTTT
TRBD1	.	TRBV3-1/TRBV3-2	TRBJ1-4	CASSQTGTGVGEKLFF	TGTGCCAGCAGCCAAACCGGGACAGGGGTGGGAGAAAAACTGTTTTTT
.	few	TRBV5-4	TRBJ2-3	CASSSGTSPTDTQYF	TGTGCCAGCAGCTCCGGGACATCTCCCACAGATACGCAGTATTTT
.	.	TRBV5-1	TRBJ1-3	CASSPRGSGNTIYF	TGCGCCAGCAGCCCAAGGGGATCTGGAAACACCATATATTTT
.	few	TRBV5-1	TRBJ1-1	CASSLDQGYPEAFF	TGCGCCAGCAGCTTGGACCAGGGGTACCCAGAAGCTTTCTTT
TRBD2	.	TRBV3-1/TRBV3-2	TRBJ2-7	CASSHGLADEQYF	TGTGCCAGCAGCCATGGACTAGCGGACGAGCAGTACTTC